This T cell receptor beta chain emerged from a study of cytomegalovirus exposure and HLA in healthy donors (dated by TCRdb to 2016 to 2017). At the level of the whole study: According to an earlier analysis of a few hundred of the donors, some 180 million T cells yielded approximately 120 million unique TCR beta sequences and around 280 Gb of sequence data. Four or five DR-DQ haplotypes were handled as single units for association and clustering because linkage in the cohort was strong. The study used immunosequencing to profile the T cell repertoires of 600 to 850 subjects and linked those repertoires to cytomegalovirus serostatus. In the later analysis, no new phenotypic data were used to find candidate immune exposures; instead, reliance was placed on TCR beta sequences and their occurrence across donors. To predict cytomegalovirus infection status, the study combined high-throughput TCR immunosequencing, statistical association of individual TCRs with disease status, and machine learning. Donor age, sex, ethnicity and CMV serostatus were compiled together with the repertoire data. Roughly 300 gigabases of sequencing data and some 85 million unique TCR sequences were included in an early release covering several hundred HLA-typed donors. Every discovery cohort repertoire had been produced on one sequencing platform. A later genetic analysis took genome-wide SNP genotypes for about 55% of the roughly 670 donors and used that subset as a discovery cohort. Among some 400 genotyped donors of the cohort, an average of about 240,000 unique TCR beta nucleotide sequences were sequenced per donor, roughly 18% of them non-productive. The study was designed to test whether signatures of past pathogen exposure could be identified by cataloging public T cell receptors. Along with the roughly 670-subject first cohort, a separate validation cohort of 120 different subjects was used. The genetic ancestry cluster associated with self-reported Caucasian donors included about 81% of the 398 genotyped donors. HLA typing covered class I and class II loci at four-digit resolution. Typing coverage varied by locus: roughly 629-630 donors for A, B, C, DRB1 and DQB1; some 520 for DQA1; about 600 for DPA1; 400 to 480 for DPB1. In a later analysis, previously published TCR beta repertoires from 550 to 700 donors were re-analyzed and high-resolution HLA genotyping was added so that TCR occurrence patterns could be studied. In an earlier analysis of 550 to 700 of the donors, high-throughput TCR beta sequencing was used to judge whether each TCR beta V gene segment behaved as functional or pseudogenic. Overall results and qualifications from the work: Sequencing depth was assumed to be roughly uniform across donors in the presence/absence analyses, though that assumption may not hold. Linkage disequilibrium might explain the correlated functional status among segregating V segments, but an unknown experimental factor could not be ruled out. The earlier analysis of some 540 of the donors excluded fewer than 20 rarely observed V segments, including chromosome 9 orphons, because counts were too low. For the cohort, immune exposure information was limited to CMV serostatus. Several of the top co-occurrence clusters appeared to be linked to parvovirus B19, influenza, CMV and Epstein-Barr virus, according to a later analysis. Because the 87-base-pair reads could not distinguish some IMGT-functional V segments, including TRBV6-2 and TRBV6-3, those segments were excluded. Broadly in line with IMGT annotations, most TCR beta V segments showed up in productive rearrangements about 87% or about 30% of the time in an earlier analysis of under 700 of the donors. Because HLA typing was missing for some donors at each locus, association tests included only the typed subset. According to a later analysis, TCR association rates differed among HLA loci, with DRB1 alleles showing the most associated TCRs and HLA-C alleles showing the fewest. A further reported finding was that TCR beta sequences accurately predicted the HLA-A and HLA-B alleles for most subjects in the first cohort. V-gene and J-gene trimming of TCR beta chains was associated with a missense DCLRE1C variant in a later genetic analysis, and the association was replicated in an independent cohort. The classifier was reported to diagnose cytomegalovirus status with high specificity and sensitivity in both the original cohort and the validation cohort. Across donors, most TCR sequences were observed very rarely, whereas some public TCRs were present in many individuals. In a later analysis, HLA-associated TCR beta chains were found to be more clonally expanded and to have lower generation probabilities than equally common non-associated chains. A few of the identified cytomegalovirus-associated TCR beta chains were confirmed in vitro to be specific for cytomegalovirus antigens. The study listed over 150 TCR beta chains as associated with cytomegalovirus. In a later analysis, over 15,000 TCR beta sequences were associated with specific HLA alleles at a false discovery rate of 0.05. This cohort had only TCR beta chains sequenced, and the lack of alpha or paired-chain data limited which features could be detected. The authors suggested that the approach could potentially be extended to other disease states and immunological phenotypes. A cluster of highly shared sequence variants was judged likely to represent a technical artifact of the sequencing pipeline. A later genetic analysis reported fewer N-insertions in productive TCRs among donors in an Asian-associated ancestry cluster than the roughly 700-donor mean. Strong co-occurrence of HLA alleles, especially DR and DQ, made assigning TCR associations to individual alleles difficult. A later analysis found that most CMV-associated TCR beta chains appeared HLA-restricted, with HLA associations seemingly driven largely by CMV exposure.

Remarks on this clone: This clone's antigen is unknown. No base quality values were provided; no much bigger clone lies one nucleotide off.

The germline V gene (reference sequence) sets CDR1 to PRHDT and CDR2 to FYEKMQ. Counted from cysteine to phenylalanine, this CDR3 has 14 amino acids. CDR3 DNA is the only sequence kept; it has 42 bases, read in frame from the first base. Trimming accounts for 5 bases at V and 5 bases at J, while the number of junction bases matched to no gene is 8. The cohort was made up of about 610 healthy bone marrow donors. All cohort members were sampled while nominally healthy, although unrecorded immune exposures were likely present. The donor was CMV seropositive and was included in the group of about 290 seropositive cohort members. Each donor provided a peripheral blood sample, and peripheral blood mononuclear cells were used for TCR beta sequencing. The Qiagen DNeasy Blood Extraction Kit was used to extract genomic DNA from the blood cell samples. Library preparation used the immunoSEQ multiplex PCR assay. The multiplex PCR relied on a mix of 60 forward primers for TCR Vbeta segments and 13 reverse primers for TCR Jbeta segments. The CDR3 region of rearranged TCR beta genes was amplified from genomic DNA with a multiplex PCR assay. The amplified TCR beta libraries were sequenced on the Illumina HiSeq System as 87-base-pair reads. As for the original processing: A later analysis tallied tens of millions of unique TCR beta chains across the 640 or so repertoires, and around 12 million of those chains were shared by two or more donors. A nearest-neighbor algorithm error-corrected the raw reads and collapsed the reads into unique sequences, merging closely related sequences to remove PCR and sequencing errors. CDR3 sequences were aligned to IMGT reference sequences to assign V, D and J gene segments. For a sequence to be retained, a match of at least six nucleotides to both a V gene segment and a J gene segment was required. Rearrangements were classified as productive when the CDR3 lacked stop codons and remained in frame with V and J, and all other rearrangements were classified as non-productive. CDR3 was defined according to IMGT convention as the region running from the second conserved V-encoded cysteine to the conserved J-encoded phenylalanine. The earlier analysis of 500 to 750 of the donors excluded any sequence lacking an unambiguous match to a single V gene segment. An earlier analysis of about 590 of the donors classified V segments as functional when productive rearrangements were above 56.7% and as segregating when the standard deviation between donors was above 5%. A statistical classification framework was built for diagnosing cytomegalovirus status from the catalog of TCR beta chain sequences. V and J gene assignment, in a later analysis, came from comparing TCR nucleotide sequences with IMGT/GENE-DB human TR gene sequences. In a later analysis, CDR3 sequences and most-parsimonious VDJ recombination scenarios were assigned using the TCRdist pipeline. In a later analysis, every TCR beta chain was defined by the combination of its CDR3 amino acid sequence and its V-gene family, and reads without a unique V-gene family were dropped. As a way to deal with suspected cross-contamination and a sequencing artifact, a later analysis dropped hundreds of nucleotide sequences that were highly shared and had low generation probability. In a later analysis, a clonal expansion index was calculated for each public chain from normalized within-repertoire ranks of inferred template counts. In a later analysis, generation probabilities were computed using a VDJ recombination model fitted to out-of-frame rearrangements, and the results were checked against IGoR. Hypergeometric tests were used in a later analysis to score TCR-TCR, TCR-HLA and TCR-CMV co-occurrence, with a repertoire-size bias correction applied to the TCR pairs. A later analysis estimated false discovery rates by permuting HLA or CMV assignments 20 times. In a later analysis, co-occurring TCRs were grouped using DBSCAN, with TCRdist sequence similarity added in when clustering inside HLA-allele-positive subsets. Repertoires with fewer than 30,000 or more than 120,000 public chains were left out of co-occurrence clustering, as were several repertoires with anomalous nucleotide sharing. TCRdb took over this immuneACCESS table, retaining in-frame rearrangements with V and J assigned. Such tables are incomplete; in checked studies, under half of the missing clones stem from an unresolved V gene, and the remainder is unexplained. Clone size and the V and J calls come from that table; the DNA yielded D and trimming. The sample table shows some 180,000 clones, and 65% to 80% are seen once. Jointly, the top ten make up 2% to 3% of the sample.

Rearrangement joined TRBV13 to TRBJ2-5; 7 of the junction bases match TRBD1. The sequenced sample consisted of PBMCs. This receptor was taken from a woman aged 25-40 years in good health and CMV-seropositive. At the DNA level, the sequence is TGTGCCAGCAGCCCAACAGGGGCATGGGAGACCCAGTACTTC. Translation gives CASSPTGAWETQYF. With the rest looked up from the reference TRBV13 and TRBJ2-5 genes rather than sequenced, the full variable domain is AAGVIQSPRHLIKEKRETATLKCYPIPRHDTVYWYQQGPGQDPQFLISFYEKMQSDKGSIPDRFSAQQFSDYHSELNMSSLELGDSALYFCASSPTGAWETQYFGPGTRLLVL.